The entry that follows covers one T cell receptor (beta chain) sequence. Each CDR3 protein is one row after TCRdb ran MiXCR on the RACE reads. The sample lists around 380,000 distinct CDR3 sequences; about 4.8% were seen once. These data originate in a study of human T cells and chemical hapten exposure. The CDR3 loop spans 13 amino acids. V shed 7 bases and J shed 2 bases, with 10 bases lying between them. CDR1 SNHLY and CDR2 FYNNEI come from the germline V gene. Specified time point: patch test 1, 2 weeks after DPC sensitization. Treatment in this sample: therapeutic diphenylcyclopropenone sensitization with weekly scalp DPC.

V gene TRBV2 combines with J gene TRBJ2-3; D is perhaps TRBD2 (6 bases). The source is a woman aged 50 to 60 with alopecia areata. Some clones in this sample may be carry-over from other donors' samples. Sequencing used whole blood, obtained in connection with sensitization to the hapten diphenylcyclopropenone (DPC). CDR3 DNA sequence: TGTGCCAGCAATCAGCGGGCCACAGATACGCAGTATTTT. It translates to CASNQRATDTQYF.